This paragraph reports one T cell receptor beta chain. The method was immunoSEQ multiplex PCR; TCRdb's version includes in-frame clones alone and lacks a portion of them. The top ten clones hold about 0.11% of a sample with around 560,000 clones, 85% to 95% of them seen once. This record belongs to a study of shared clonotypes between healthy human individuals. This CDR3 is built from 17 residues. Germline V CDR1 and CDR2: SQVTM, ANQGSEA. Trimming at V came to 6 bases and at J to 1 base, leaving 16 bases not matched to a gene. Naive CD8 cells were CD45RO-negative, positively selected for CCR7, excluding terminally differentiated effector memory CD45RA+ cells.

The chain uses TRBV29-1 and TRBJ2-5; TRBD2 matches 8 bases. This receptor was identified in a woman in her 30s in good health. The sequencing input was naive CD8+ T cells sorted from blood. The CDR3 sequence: CSVELAAWSGPQETQYF. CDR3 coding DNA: TGCAGCGTAGAACTAGCGGCCTGGAGTGGTCCCCAAGAGACCCAGTACTTC. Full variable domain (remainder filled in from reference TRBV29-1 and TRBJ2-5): SAVISQKPSRDICQRGTSLTIQCQVDSQVTMMFWYRQQPGQSLTLIATANQGSEATYESGFVIDKFPISRPNLTFSTLTVSNMSPEDSSIYLCSVELAAWSGPQETQYFGPGTRLLVL.